The 28 T cell receptor beta chains listed next were all sequenced from one sample in a study of shared clonotypes between healthy human individuals. Naive-designated CD8 cells lacked CD45RO, were positively enriched for CCR7, and omitted terminally differentiated effector memory CD45RA+ cells. Data came from immunoSEQ multiplex PCR; TCRdb stores just in-frame clones and leaves some out. The repertoire has over 2 million clones, just under 95% of them found once; the top ten carry about 1.1%. What was sequenced was naive CD8+ T cells sorted from blood. These receptors were taken from a man between 18 and 29 years old in good health.

V and J are TRBV21-1 and TRBJ1-1. TRBV21-1 is marked as a pseudogene. This CDR3 spans 15 amino acids. CDR3 sequence reads: CASSKIPRLDTEAFF. The CDR3 region has the DNA TGTGCCAGCAGCAAAATCCCTCGGCTAGACACTGAAGCTTTCTTT.

The chain combines TRBV5-6 with TRBJ1-5; perhaps TRBD1 as D (5 bases). Trimming stripped 4 bases from V and 7 bases from J, with 12 bases between. The CDR3 is 13 residues long. CDR1 is SGHDT, CDR2 YYEEEE, per germline. CDR3 protein: CASSPGEGQPQHF. CDR3 DNA: TGTGCCAGCAGCCCTGGGGAGGGGCAGCCCCAGCATTTT.

In DNA form, the CDR3 reads TGTGCCAGCAGTTCAGAAGTGGGGGGCCACACTGAAGCTTTCTTT. Protein: CASSSEVGGHTEAFF. This chain joins TRBV27 and TRBJ1-1; D perhaps matches TRBD1 (6 bases). The CDR3 runs to 15 residues. Germline CDR1 reads MNHEY; CDR2 reads SMNVEV (reference sequence). V was shortened by 4 bases and J by 3 bases, with 15 bases between the two germline ends.

This clone was observed once. The CDR3 is CATSRDSQGGTEAFF. As DNA, the CDR3 is TGTGCCACCAGCAGAGATAGTCAGGGCGGCACTGAAGCTTTCTTT. The chain employs TRBV15 and TRBJ1-1, with TRBD1 as a possible D gene (5 bases). This CDR3 has 15 amino acids. With 0 bases removed from V and 4 bases from J, the gap between germline ends came to 12 bases. From germline, CDR1 is LNHNV and CDR2 YYDKDF (reference sequence).

The chain recombines TRBV5-6 with TRBJ1-2, with D hard to call. In germline, CDR1 is SGHDT, CDR2 YYEEEE. CDR3 size: 12 residues. Trimming removed 3 bases at V and 7 bases at J, with 10 bases between. The CDR3, as DNA: TGTGCCAGCAGCTATTCGGACGGTGGCTACACCTTC. Protein product: CASSYSDGGYTF.

The chain recombines TRBV27 with TRBJ2-7; 7 nucleotides agree with TRBD1. V lost 5 bases, J lost 4 bases, and 14 bases stayed unmatched. The CDR3 contains 16 residues. Germline V lookup: CDR1 MNHEY, CDR2 SMNVEV (reference sequence). CDR3 in DNA: TGTGCCAGCAGTCCCATAGGGGGCGGAGCGCCTTACGAGCAGTACTTC. Translated: CASSPIGGGAPYEQYF.

V usage is TRBV5-1 and J usage is TRBJ2-5; the D gene is possibly TRBD1 (6 bases). The CDR3 totals 14 residues. V shed 4 bases and J shed 2 bases, with 12 bases lying between them. The germline V gene encodes CDR1 SGHRS and CDR2 YFSETQ. The chain's CDR3 is CASSRGTNQETQYF. As DNA, the CDR3 is TGCGCCAGCAGCAGGGGGACGAATCAAGAGACCCAGTACTTC.

This chain uses TRBV7-9 with TRBJ1-2; D gene uncertain. The germline CDR1 and CDR2 sequences are SEHNR and FQNEAQ (reference sequence). V was trimmed by 2 bases and J by 5 bases, leaving 12 bases between them. The CDR3 is 14 amino acids. Here the CDR3 DNA reads TGTGCCAGCAGCTTATCGGACTTGGGTTATGGCTACACCTTC. Protein: CASSLSDLGYGYTF.

CDR3 sequence (DNA): TGTGCCAGCAGCTTGGGACTACCGAACACCGGGGAGCTGTTTTTT. Its translation is CASSLGLPNTGELFF. V is TRBV7-9 and J is TRBJ2-2; 7 nucleotides agree with TRBD2. Germline CDR1 reads SEHNR; CDR2 reads FQNEAQ (reference sequence). The V and J ends lost 3 bases and 0 bases, in that order; junction bases with no gene match: 1. This CDR3 has 15 residues.

The genes are TRBV5-1 and TRBJ2-1; D might be TRBD1 or TRBD2, each matching 5 bases. The ends were cut back, 0 bases at V and 9 bases at J, with 16 bases in the middle. The length of the CDR3 is 15 residues. Per the germline V gene, CDR1 is SGHRS and CDR2 is YFSETQ. The CDR3 nucleotides are TGCGCCAGCAGCTTGGACAACCGCCGGGACGGTGAGCAGTTCTTC. This translates into CASSLDNRRDGEQFF.

V usage is TRBV30 and J usage is TRBJ2-7, with 7 nucleotides matching TRBD2. In germline, CDR1 is GTSNPN, CDR2 SVGIG (reference sequence). The CDR3 is 13 residues long. Trimming took 5 bases from V and 1 from J; bases not matched to a gene: 5. The DNA of the CDR3 is TGTGCCTGGGAAGCTAGCGGTTCCTACGAGCAGTACTTC. Translated, it gives CAWEASGSYEQYF.

This clone was seen a single time. The chain has TRBV4-3 and TRBJ2-7; 9 nucleotides align to TRBD2. The CDR3 is 15 amino acids. The trim removed 3 bases at V and 0 bases at J, leaving 3 bases unmatched. CDR1 and CDR2 (germline): LGHNA, YSLEER. The CDR3: CASSHLAGNSYEQYF. The CDR3 region has the DNA TGCGCCAGCAGCCATCTAGCGGGAAACTCCTACGAGCAGTACTTC.

The CDR3 bases are TGTGCCAGCAGCTTAGCTAGAGGGTATGAGCAGTTCTTC. Protein: CASSLARGYEQFF. The J gene is TRBJ2-1, the V gene TRBV7-9, with D tentatively TRBD2 (5 bases). Per germline, CDR1 SEHNR and CDR2 FQNEAQ (reference sequence). The CDR3 spans 13 residues. The V gene lost 0 bases and the J gene lost 8 bases, with 8 bases spanning the gap.

Here the CDR3 reads CASSELGGTYEQYF. In DNA form, the CDR3 reads TGCGCCAGCAGTGAATTGGGCGGGACATACGAGCAGTACTTC. The chain has TRBV10-2 and TRBJ2-7; tentatively, D is TRBD1 or TRBD2 (6 bases each). The CDR3 has 14 amino acids. CDR1 WSHSY and CDR2 SAAADI come from the germline V gene. Trimming shortened V by 3 bases and J by 4 bases, and 13 bases separated the two germline ends.

The chain recombines TRBV7-8 with TRBJ1-2; 10 bases match TRBD1. Germline V CDR1 and CDR2: SGHVS, FQNEAQ. With 1 base clipped from V and 3 bases from J, the junction kept 2 bases outside the gene matches. CDR3 length equals 15 residues. CDR3 sequence: CASSLVTGGDYGYTF. The DNA for the CDR3 is TGTGCCAGCAGCTTAGTGACAGGGGGCGACTATGGCTACACCTTC.

Comment on this clone: Other DNA variants within this sample encode the same CDR3. The chain is built from TRBV9 and TRBJ2-3, with D perhaps matching TRBD2 (5 bases). This CDR3 is 15 amino acids long. Per the germline V gene, CDR1 is SGDLS and CDR2 is YYNGEE. V dropped 0 bases and J dropped 1 base, with 9 bases sitting between them. The CDR3 DNA sequence: TGTGCCAGCAGCGTAGAGGGAGTTGGCACAGATACGCAGTATTTT. It codes for CASSVEGVGTDTQYF. The full variable domain, its missing parts supplied by reference TRBV9 and TRBJ2-3, is DSGVTQTPKHLITATGQRVTLRCSPRSGDLSVYWYQQSLDQGLQFLIQYYNGEERAKGNILERFSAQQFPDLHSELNLSSLELGDSALYFCASSVEGVGTDTQYFGPGTRLTVL.

V usage is TRBV6-5 and J usage is TRBJ2-1; D is possibly TRBD2 (6 bases). Trimming left V 3 bases short and J 5 bases short, with 17 bases between. Germline-derived CDR1 and CDR2 are MNHEY and SVGAGI. The CDR3 is made up of 16 amino acids. The CDR3 loop reads CASSYLSGSGNNEQFF. Written as DNA, the CDR3 is TGTGCCAGCAGTTATCTGTCCGGTAGCGGAAACAATGAGCAGTTCTTC.

Points on this clone: One junction end does not reproduce the germline sequence, and a read error may be involved. V usage is TRBV28 and J usage is TRBJ1-1; TRBD1 is a possible D gene (5 bases). Germline loops: CDR1 MDHEN, CDR2 SYDVKM. The CDR3 consists of 15 residues. CDR3 nucleotides: TGTGCCAGCAGCTTATCCGCGGGGCTGAACACTGAAGCTTTCTTT. This sequence encodes CASSLSAGLNTEAFF.

The chain combines TRBV27 with TRBJ2-7; D tentatively reads TRBD1 or TRBD2 (6 bases each). Germline CDR1 and CDR2: MNHEY and SMNVEV (reference sequence). This CDR3 has 15 residues. Between the trimmed V and J ends, which lost 6 bases and 2 bases, there was a span of 17 bases. CDR3: CASRSEGEKTYEQYF. The CDR3 DNA reads TGTGCCAGCAGGTCGGAGGGGGAGAAAACCTACGAGCAGTACTTC.

The rearrangement links TRBV2 to TRBJ1-4; 10 nucleotides line up with TRBD1. V shed 0 bases, J shed 7 bases, and the junction held 5 bases outside the gene matches. Germline CDR1 is SNHLY and CDR2 is FYNNEI. The CDR3 extends over 16 amino acids. CDR3 nucleotide sequence: TGTGCCAGCAGTGAAGCCCAGGACAGGGGGTTTGAAAAACTGTTTTTT. Its translation is CASSEAQDRGFEKLFF.

V is TRBV13 and J is TRBJ2-7; either TRBD1 or TRBD2 may supply D (5 bases each). The CDR3 runs 15 residues. CDR1 and CDR2 from the germline V gene are PRHDT and FYEKMQ (reference sequence). V was cut by 0 bases and J by 5 bases, with 14 bases left in between. CDR3 sequence: CASSLGGARRDEQYF. The CDR3 nucleotides are TGTGCCAGCAGCTTAGGAGGGGCGCGGCGGGACGAGCAGTACTTC. Together with reference TRBV13 and TRBJ2-7, the CDR3 gives the full variable domain: AAGVIQSPRHLIKEKRETATLKCYPIPRHDTVYWYQQGPGQDPQFLISFYEKMQSDKGSIPDRFSAQQFSDYHSELNMSSLELGDSALYFCASSLGGARRDEQYFGPGTRLTVT.

The gene calls are TRBV4-1 and TRBJ1-2; a possible D gene is TRBD1 (6 bases). CDR1 and CDR2 (germline): MGHRA, YSYEKL. This CDR3 has 12 residues. V lost 6 bases, J lost 4 bases, and 9 bases lay in between. The CDR3 here is CASSVTGYGYTF. The CDR3 DNA reads TGCGCCAGCAGTGTGACAGGCTATGGCTACACCTTC.

The J gene is TRBJ2-1, the V gene TRBV27; tentative D call: TRBD2 (6 bases). Per germline, CDR1 MNHEY and CDR2 SMNVEV (reference sequence). The V gene lost 6 bases and the J gene lost 12 bases, with 12 bases spanning the gap. The CDR3 is made up of 11 amino acids. The CDR3 protein is CASSAGTLQFF. In nucleotides, the CDR3 is TGTGCCAGCAGCGCCGGGACTTTGCAGTTCTTC.

The genes are TRBV5-1 and TRBJ1-1; perhaps TRBD1 as D (6 bases). The CDR3 spans 18 residues. Germline V gives CDR1 SGHRS, CDR2 YFSETQ. V was trimmed by 3 bases and J by 3 bases, leaving 24 bases between them. The CDR3 is CASSYGIGIGRGDTEAFF. The CDR3 DNA reads as TGCGCCAGCAGCTACGGGATTGGGATTGGCAGGGGAGACACTGAAGCTTTCTTT. Full variable domain (rest looked up from reference TRBV5-1 and TRBJ1-1): KAGVTQTPRYLIKTRGQQVTLSCSPISGHRSVSWYQQTPGQGLQFLFEYFSETQRNKGNFPGRFSGRQFSNSRSEMNVSTLELGDSALYLCASSYGIGIGRGDTEAFFGQGTRLTVV.

The chain has TRBV19 and TRBJ2-7; D possibly corresponds to TRBD1 (5 bases). This CDR3 has 13 residues. V was cut by 2 bases and J by 4 bases, with 9 bases left in between. CDR1 is LNHDA, CDR2 SQIVND, per germline (reference sequence). CDR3 in amino acids: CASSISQGYEQYF. The CDR3 coding sequence is TGTGCCAGTAGTATAAGCCAGGGTTACGAGCAGTACTTC.

The V gene is TRBV7-3, the J gene TRBJ1-2; 8 bases match TRBD1. The ends lost 5 bases at V and 6 bases at J; junction bases unmatched: 5. The germline V gene encodes CDR1 SGHTA and CDR2 FQGTGA. The CDR3 has 13 residues. As DNA, the CDR3 is TGTGCCAGCAGCGACCCGACAGGGGATGGCTACACCTTC. This sequence encodes CASSDPTGDGYTF.

Turning to this clone: The same CDR3 arises from other DNA sequences in this sample as well. This chain joins TRBV5-4 and TRBJ1-1; D gene unclear. V gave up 2 bases and J gave up 0 bases, with 8 bases separating them. Germline V lookup: CDR1 SGHNT, CDR2 YYREEE (reference sequence). This CDR3 has 14 residues. DNA of the CDR3: TGTGCCAGCAGCTTACGGGGAATGAACACTGAAGCTTTCTTT. This codes for CASSLRGMNTEAFF.

V usage is TRBV11-2 and J usage is TRBJ2-5, with 8 bases identical to TRBD1. The germline gives CDR1 SGHAT, CDR2 FQNNGV. With 1 base clipped from V and 9 bases from J, the junction kept 13 bases outside the gene matches. The CDR3 extends over 16 amino acids. The CDR3 sequence: CASSLGTGNPNWAQYF. The CDR3 DNA sequence: TGTGCCAGCAGCTTAGGGACAGGGAACCCCAACTGGGCCCAGTACTTC.